The 28 T cell receptor beta chains listed next were all sequenced from one sample in a study of shared clonotypes between healthy human individuals (TCRdb year 2020). Library generation was performed with the immunoSEQ multiplex PCR assay. What TCRdb holds here is the immuneACCESS table cut down to in-frame rearrangements. Part of the clones is not present; checked against another copy, under half of the missing clones reflect an unresolved V gene, and the others are unexplained. Present in this sample are 2 million to 3 million clones, 90% to 95% of which were seen just once. Clones ranked in the top ten supply 0.35% to 0.45% of the sample. Sequencing input: naive CD4+ T cells from PBMCs. In light of the paper, this sample's cell subset or site label describes: CD45RA+ positively selected. All receptors come from a man aged 18 to 29 in good health. Some clones in this sample may be carry-over from other donors' samples.

The gene calls are TRBV5-1 and TRBJ2-7, with TRBD1 as a possible D gene (7 bases). In germline, CDR1 is SGHRS, CDR2 YFSETQ. Deletions cut 4 bases from V and 2 bases from J, with 16 bases between. CDR3 length: 15 amino acids. The CDR3 region has the DNA TGCGCCAGCAGCCCGCGGGACAGCGCAGCCTACGAGCAGTACTTC. Translating it yields CASSPRDSAAYEQYF.

The chain carries TRBV29-1 and TRBJ2-5, with D tentatively TRBD2 (5 bases). Trimming cost V 0 bases and J 5 bases, with 22 bases left between them. This CDR3 region has 17 residues. CDR1 is SQVTM, CDR2 ANQGSEA, per germline. The CDR3 sequence is CSVEDPILNTRDETQYF. CDR3 nucleotides: TGCAGCGTTGAAGATCCGATACTAAACACTAGGGATGAGACCCAGTACTTC. Supplemented by reference TRBV29-1 and TRBJ2-5, the full variable domain reads SAVISQKPSRDICQRGTSLTIQCQVDSQVTMMFWYRQQPGQSLTLIATANQGSEATYESGFVIDKFPISRPNLTFSTLTVSNMSPEDSSIYLCSVEDPILNTRDETQYFGPGTRLLVL.

The chain couples TRBV6-1 to TRBJ2-7, with TRBD1 matching 8 bases. The germline V gene has CDR1 MNHNS and CDR2 SASEGT. V dropped 9 bases and J dropped 6; count of bases not matched to a gene: 13. This CDR3 contains 14 residues. CDR3 sequence: CASKTEDRVGEQYF. The DNA for the CDR3 is TGTGCCAGTAAGACGGAGGACAGGGTTGGCGAGCAGTACTTC.

The V gene is TRBV11-2, the J gene TRBJ2-1; D is uncertain. The CDR3 totals 16 residues. V lost 4 bases, J lost 0 bases, and 13 bases lay in between. Germline CDR1 reads SGHAT; CDR2 reads FQNNGV. Written as DNA, the CDR3 is TGTGCCAGCAGCTCAGGCCCAGGCGGCTCCTACAATGAGCAGTTCTTC. Translating gives CASSSGPGGSYNEQFF.

V is TRBV5-1 and J is TRBJ2-2; D not certain. In germline, CDR1 is SGHRS, CDR2 YFSETQ. Trimming took off 0 bases at V and 0 bases at J, with 9 bases between the two ends. This CDR3 has 16 residues. In nucleotides, the CDR3 is TGCGCCAGCAGCTTGGCCGCCGCTTCGAACACCGGGGAGCTGTTTTTT. It specifies CASSLAAASNTGELFF. Full variable domain (missing parts from reference TRBV5-1 and TRBJ2-2): KAGVTQTPRYLIKTRGQQVTLSCSPISGHRSVSWYQQTPGQGLQFLFEYFSETQRNKGNFPGRFSGRQFSNSRSEMNVSTLELGDSALYLCASSLAAASNTGELFFGEGSRLTVL.

The V gene is TRBV15, the J gene TRBJ2-7; D is unclear. Per germline, CDR1 LNHNV and CDR2 YYDKDF (reference sequence). The CDR3 is made up of 13 amino acids. Trimming stripped 2 bases from V and 1 base from J, with 6 bases between. The CDR3 DNA reads as TGTGCCACCAGCAGAAGCCCGTCCTACGAGCAGTACTTC. This translates into CATSRSPSYEQYF.

The chain uses TRBV7-3 and TRBJ2-1; TRBD2 agrees at 9 bases. The length of the CDR3 is 19 residues. Trimming cost V 1 base and J 6 bases; bases outside gene matches: 16. The germline V gene encodes CDR1 SGHTA and CDR2 FQGTGA. This chain's CDR3 is CASSLREVGGRGNPNEQFF. The CDR3 DNA is TGTGCCAGCAGCTTAAGGGAGGTTGGCGGGAGGGGGAACCCCAATGAGCAGTTCTTC.

The chain recombines TRBV28 with TRBJ1-2; 7 bases are a match to TRBD1. The germline V gene encodes CDR1 MDHEN and CDR2 SYDVKM. The V and J ends lost 4 bases and 8 bases, in that order; junction bases with no gene match: 4. The CDR3 consists of 12 residues. The CDR3: CASSSGGQGYTF. In DNA form, the CDR3 reads TGTGCCAGCAGTTCCGGGGGACAGGGCTACACCTTC.

CDR3: CASSQADMVGNQPQHF. The CDR3 DNA is TGTGCCAGCAGCCAAGCAGACATGGTGGGCAATCAGCCCCAGCATTTT. V and J are TRBV5-8 and TRBJ1-5; D uncertain. Trimming pared 4 bases from V and 2 bases from J, leaving 16 bases between. The CDR3 is 16 residues long. Germline CDR1 is SGHTS and CDR2 is YDEGEE.

CDR3 in DNA: TGCAGCGTTCATTCTGCCGGGGGTGCAACTTCGACCTACAATGAGCAGTTCTTC. Residues: CSVHSAGGATSTYNEQFF. The chain combines TRBV29-1 with TRBJ2-1, with D possibly being TRBD2 (6 bases). V gave up 5 bases and J gave up 2 bases, with 25 bases separating them. The CDR3 contains 18 residues. Germline V lookup: CDR1 SQVTM, CDR2 ANQGSEA.

This chain joins TRBV5-1 and TRBJ2-1, with D tentatively TRBD1 or TRBD2 (6 bases each). The length of the CDR3 is 14 residues. Germline values: CDR1 SGHRS, CDR2 YFSETQ. Trimming shortened V by 3 bases and J by 8 bases, and 15 bases separated the two germline ends. The CDR3 DNA reads TGCGCCAGCAGCTGGGAAGGAGGGGGTTATGAGCAGTTCTTC. Translating it yields CASSWEGGGYEQFF. The full variable domain, its missing parts supplied by reference TRBV5-1 and TRBJ2-1, is KAGVTQTPRYLIKTRGQQVTLSCSPISGHRSVSWYQQTPGQGLQFLFEYFSETQRNKGNFPGRFSGRQFSNSRSEMNVSTLELGDSALYLCASSWEGGGYEQFFGPGTRLTVL.

This clone was recorded only once. The chain employs TRBV7-9 and TRBJ1-2; D gene unclear. This CDR3 is built from 13 residues. Looked up from germline, CDR1 is SEHNR and CDR2 is FQNEAQ (reference sequence). V was clipped by 4 bases and J by 4 bases, with 10 bases between them. The CDR3 region has the DNA TGTGCCAGCAGCTCTACATCGGTCTATGGCTACACCTTC. Its protein product is CASSSTSVYGYTF. Complete variable domain (other parts from reference TRBV7-9 and TRBJ1-2): DTGVSQNPRHKITKRGQNVTFRCDPISEHNRLYWYRQTLGQGPEFLTYFQNEAQLEKSRLLSDRFSAERPKGSFSTLEIQRTEQGDSAMYLCASSSTSVYGYTFGSGTRLTVV.

V is TRBV7-3 and J is TRBJ1-2; D ambiguous. Germline V gene sequence: CDR1 SGHTA, CDR2 FQGTGA. The CDR3 runs to 15 residues. The V end was cut by 2 bases, the J end by 0 bases, with 10 bases between. CDR3 DNA: TGTGCCAGCAGCTTATCGATGACTACTAACTATGGCTACACCTTC. This translates into CASSLSMTTNYGYTF.

This clone was detected only once. The gene calls are TRBV28 and TRBJ2-3; D is tentatively TRBD1 or TRBD2 (5 bases each). The ends were cut back, 5 bases at V and 7 bases at J, with 16 bases in the middle. CDR3 length: 14 amino acids. Germline assignment: CDR1 MDHEN and CDR2 SYDVKM. CDR3 bases: TGTGCCAGCAGTGGTGGGACGGTTTCAAATACGCAGTATTTT. Protein sequence: CASSGGTVSNTQYF.

This chain uses TRBV5-1 with TRBJ2-5; D possibly corresponds to TRBD1 (6 bases). CDR3 length: 16 residues. Trimming pared 0 bases from V and 2 bases from J, leaving 14 bases between. The germline gives CDR1 SGHRS, CDR2 YFSETQ. The CDR3 reads CASSLGSIRGQETQYF. DNA for the CDR3: TGCGCCAGCAGCTTGGGGTCGATCAGGGGACAAGAGACCCAGTACTTC.

The chain joins TRBV29-1 to TRBJ2-1; 13 bases align to TRBD2. With V trimmed by 7 bases and J by 6 bases, 6 bases remained unmatched. The CDR3 is made up of 14 amino acids. Germline values: CDR1 SQVTM, CDR2 ANQGSEA. The CDR3 DNA sequence: TGCAGCGCGCGAACTAGCGGGAGGGCCAATGAGCAGTTCTTC. Translation gives CSARTSGRANEQFF.

This clone has only a few counts. Other DNA sequences in this sample translate to the same CDR3. The J gene is TRBJ1-1, the V gene TRBV15; D is uncertain. Germline CDR1 LNHNV, CDR2 YYDKDF (reference sequence). V shed 1 base and J shed 5 bases, with 5 bases lying between them. The CDR3 is 12 residues long. The CDR3 protein is CATSRGGTEAFF. The CDR3 DNA reads TGTGCCACCAGCAGAGGAGGGACTGAAGCTTTCTTT.

The V call is TRBV5-5, the J call TRBJ1-1, with 9 bases lining up with TRBD1. The length of the CDR3 is 16 residues. After removal of 4 bases from V and 5 bases from J, the junction contained 12 bases not matched to a gene. Germline lookup yields CDR1 SGHKS and CDR2 YYEKEE (reference sequence). CDR3 in amino acids: CASSLGQGTGRTEAFF. The DNA of the CDR3 is TGTGCCAGCAGCCTCGGACAGGGGACAGGTCGGACTGAAGCTTTCTTT.

This chain connects TRBV11-2 to TRBJ2-3; TRBD1 aligns across 8 bases. Per the germline V gene, CDR1 is SGHAT and CDR2 is FQNNGV. The CDR3 consists of 12 residues. Trimming removed 5 bases from V and 12 bases from J; junction bases left unmatched: 7. CDR3 protein: CASSLDRESQYF. Here the CDR3 DNA reads TGTGCCAGCAGCCTGGACAGGGAGTCCCAGTATTTT. The whole variable domain, remainder taken from reference TRBV11-2 and TRBJ2-3, is EAGVAQSPRYKIIEKRQSVAFWCNPISGHATLYWYQQILGQGPKLLIQFQNNGVVDDSQLPKDRFSAERLKGVDSTLKIQPAKLEDSAVYLCASSLDRESQYFGPGTRLTVL.

The CDR3, as DNA: TGTGCCAGCAGTTTGGTGGTAGGGTTGATGGACACTGAAGCTTTCTTT. It yields the protein CASSLVVGLMDTEAFF. The chain couples TRBV28 to TRBJ1-1, with unresolved D. V was cut by 3 bases and J by 3 bases, with 17 bases left in between. The CDR3 sequence is 16 residues long. Germline V CDR1 and CDR2: MDHEN, SYDVKM.

The chain employs TRBV7-9 and TRBJ2-3; D gene uncertain. CDR1 is SEHNR, CDR2 FQNEAQ, per germline (reference sequence). V gave up 2 bases and J gave up 6 bases, with 9 bases separating them. This CDR3 has 13 residues. The CDR3 sequence: CASSLITPDTQYF. The CDR3 nucleotides read TGTGCCAGCAGCTTAATCACTCCTGATACGCAGTATTTT.

The CDR3: CASSDYTNPYEQYF. The CDR3 nucleotides are TGTGCCAGCAGTGACTACACAAACCCCTACGAGCAGTACTTC. The V and J genes are TRBV11-1 and TRBJ2-7; tentatively, D is TRBD2 (5 bases). Trimming shortened V by 6 bases and J by 2 bases, and 14 bases separated the two germline ends. The CDR3 runs to 14 residues. Germline CDR1 is SGHAT and CDR2 is FQDESV (reference sequence).

This rearrangement joins TRBV2 to TRBJ2-3; 10 bases align to TRBD2. This CDR3 is built from 15 residues. The germline CDR1 and CDR2 sequences are SNHLY and FYNNEI. With 2 bases clipped from V and 11 bases from J, the junction kept 10 bases outside the gene matches. CDR3 sequence (DNA): TGTGCCAGCAGTGAAAGCGGGAGGGCTGTTAGTGGGCAGTATTTT. It codes for CASSESGRAVSGQYF.

This chain connects TRBV28 to TRBJ1-2; TRBD1 aligns across 7 bases. The CDR3 is 16 residues long. V gave up 5 bases and J gave up 4 bases; unmatched junction bases: 13. Germline V gene sequence: CDR1 MDHEN, CDR2 SYDVKM. The CDR3 is CASSPPWQGGLYGYTF. CDR3 coding DNA: TGTGCCAGCAGTCCACCCTGGCAGGGGGGCCTCTATGGCTACACCTTC.

This rearrangement joins TRBV10-3 to TRBJ2-7; a possible D gene is TRBD2 (6 bases). Between the trimmed V and J ends, which lost 2 bases and 6 bases, there was a span of 14 bases. This CDR3 spans 14 amino acids. The germline gives CDR1 ENHRY, CDR2 SYGVKD. This CDR3 is CAISELGSSGEQYF. The DNA for the CDR3 is TGTGCCATCAGTGAGCTCGGGAGTTCGGGCGAGCAGTACTTC.

This sequence joins TRBV29-1 and TRBJ2-5; TRBD1 matches 9 bases. J was trimmed by 3 bases and V by 4 bases; bases with no gene match: 6. The CDR3 extends over 14 amino acids. The V gene's germline CDR1 is SQVTM and CDR2 ANQGSEA. The CDR3 loop reads CSVVRGQGKETQYF. Here the CDR3 DNA reads TGCAGCGTTGTACGGGGACAGGGTAAAGAGACCCAGTACTTC.

The chain employs TRBV28 and TRBJ2-5; TRBD1 matches 8 bases. Trimming removed 1 base from V and 3 bases from J; junction bases left unmatched: 1. The CDR3 length is 14 residues. Germline V gene lookup returns CDR1 MDHEN and CDR2 SYDVKM. In DNA, the CDR3 is TGTGCCAGCAGTTTATTGACAGGGGAAGAGACCCAGTACTTC. Translation gives CASSLLTGEETQYF. Full variable domain (missing parts from reference TRBV28 and TRBJ2-5): DVKVTQSSRYLVKRTGEKVFLECVQDMDHENMFWYRQDPGLGLRLIYFSYDVKMKEKGDIPEGYSVSREKKERFSLILESASTNQTSMYLCASSLLTGEETQYFGPGTRLLVL.

The sample holds a few counts of this clone. In the same sample, other DNA sequences code for this CDR3. This chain connects TRBV30 to TRBJ2-5; D gene uncertain. V was shortened by 0 bases and J by 2 bases, with 4 bases between the two germline ends. Germline V lookup: CDR1 GTSNPN, CDR2 SVGIG (reference sequence). The CDR3 runs to 12 residues. The CDR3 region is CAWSVGQETQYF. In nucleotides, the CDR3 is TGTGCCTGGAGTGTAGGGCAAGAGACCCAGTACTTC.